The 8 T cell receptor beta chains below were found in one sample sequenced in a study of cytomegalovirus exposure and HLA in healthy donors. It was with 60 Vbeta and 13 Jbeta primers that the PCR ran. Profiling relied on immunoSEQ multiplex PCR, and the TCRdb table lists in-frame clones only, not all of them. This table holds around 200,000 clones, around 75% found once. The sequenced sample consisted of PBMCs. Source of these receptors: a male donor in good health and CMV-seronegative.

This chain connects TRBV27 to TRBJ2-3; D may be TRBD1 (5 bases). This CDR3 contains 18 residues. V was pared by 2 bases and J by 0 bases, with 18 bases between. Germline V lookup: CDR1 MNHEY, CDR2 SMNVEV (reference sequence). The CDR3 protein is CASSLAFQVRASTDTQYF. Written as DNA, the CDR3 is TGTGCCAGCAGTTTAGCGTTTCAGGTCAGGGCTAGCACAGATACGCAGTATTTT.

The rearrangement uses TRBV27 and TRBJ1-1; tentative D call: TRBD1 (5 bases). V shed 7 bases and J shed 6 bases, with 15 bases lying between them. Germline CDR1 MNHEY, CDR2 SMNVEV (reference sequence). The CDR3 spans 13 residues. DNA of the CDR3: TGTGCCAGCAAGGGCAGGGTGGGGCCTGAAGCTTTCTTT. Translated: CASKGRVGPEAFF.

The gene calls are TRBV4-3 and TRBJ2-7; 8 bases match TRBD1. Germline lookup yields CDR1 LGHNA and CDR2 YSLEER. Trimming at V came to 4 bases and at J to 2 bases, leaving 13 bases not matched to a gene. The CDR3 sequence is 17 residues long. The CDR3 protein is CASSRSPGTGNTYEQYF. The CDR3 DNA is TGCGCCAGCAGCCGCTCTCCCGGGACAGGTAATACCTACGAGCAGTACTTC.

The J gene is TRBJ1-1, the V gene TRBV5-4, with a possible D match to TRBD1 (5 bases). V was pared by 2 bases and J by 0 bases, with 8 bases between. The CDR3 extends over 14 amino acids. Per germline, CDR1 SGHNT and CDR2 YYREEE (reference sequence). The CDR3 region has the DNA TGTGCCAGCAGCTTCGGACAAGTGAACACTGAAGCTTTCTTT. Its translation is CASSFGQVNTEAFF. Filled out from reference TRBV5-4 and TRBJ1-1, the complete variable domain reads ETGVTQSPTHLIKTRGQQVTLRCSSQSGHNTVSWYQQALGQGPQFIFQYYREEENGRGNFPPRFSGLQFPNYSSELNVNALELDDSALYLCASSFGQVNTEAFFGQGTRLTVV.

CDR3: CASSLRDRSDSPLHF. The CDR3 nucleotides read TGTGCCAGCTCACTTCGGGACAGATCAGATTCACCCCTCCACTTT. The genes are TRBV18 and TRBJ1-6, with 7 nucleotides matching TRBD1. This CDR3 spans 15 amino acids. Unmatched junction bases numbered 8, after V lost 4 bases and J lost 8 bases. CDR1 is KGHSH and CDR2 is LQKENI in the germline V gene.

V is TRBV4-1 and J is TRBJ2-3; 9 positions agree with TRBD2. Germline CDR1 and CDR2: MGHRA and YSYEKL. The CDR3 covers 15 residues. The trim removed 6 bases at V and 7 bases at J, leaving 11 bases unmatched. This CDR3 reads CASSPAGTSSYTQYF. The CDR3 nucleotides are TGCGCCAGCAGTCCCGCAGGGACTAGCAGCTATACGCAGTATTTT.

The gene calls are TRBV5-1 and TRBJ2-6; D is perhaps TRBD1 (6 bases). Trimming shortened V by 3 bases and J by 0 bases, and 10 bases separated the two germline ends. The CDR3 totals 16 residues. Germline values: CDR1 SGHRS, CDR2 YFSETQ. CDR3 in DNA: TGCGCCAGCAGCTGGACAGTTCTCTCTGGGGCCAACGTCCTGACTTTC. Its translation is CASSWTVLSGANVLTF.

The table lists this clone with a count of one. J is TRBJ2-1 and V is TRBV27, with a weak D call TRBD2 (7 bases). The CDR3 totals 16 residues. Germline-derived CDR1 and CDR2 are MNHEY and SMNVEV (reference sequence). V was shortened by 7 bases and J by 4 bases, with 20 bases between the two germline ends. For the CDR3, the DNA is TGTGCCAGCAAGGGGGAGGGGCAGGGCATGTACAATGAGCAGTTCTTC. This encodes CASKGEGQGMYNEQFF.